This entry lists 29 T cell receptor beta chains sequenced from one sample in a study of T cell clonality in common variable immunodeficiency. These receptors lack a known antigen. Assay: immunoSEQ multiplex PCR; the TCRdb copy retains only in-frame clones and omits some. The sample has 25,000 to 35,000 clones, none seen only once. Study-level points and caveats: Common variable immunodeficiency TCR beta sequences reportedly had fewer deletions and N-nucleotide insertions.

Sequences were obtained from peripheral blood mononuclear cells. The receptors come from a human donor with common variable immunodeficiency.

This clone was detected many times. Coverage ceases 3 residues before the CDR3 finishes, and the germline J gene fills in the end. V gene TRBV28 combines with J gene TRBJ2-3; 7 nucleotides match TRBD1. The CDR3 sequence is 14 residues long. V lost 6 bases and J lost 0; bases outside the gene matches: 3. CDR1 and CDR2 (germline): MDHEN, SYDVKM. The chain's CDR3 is CASRSGGSTDTQYF. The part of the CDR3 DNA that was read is TGTGCCAGCAGGTCAGGGGGAAGCACAGATACG.

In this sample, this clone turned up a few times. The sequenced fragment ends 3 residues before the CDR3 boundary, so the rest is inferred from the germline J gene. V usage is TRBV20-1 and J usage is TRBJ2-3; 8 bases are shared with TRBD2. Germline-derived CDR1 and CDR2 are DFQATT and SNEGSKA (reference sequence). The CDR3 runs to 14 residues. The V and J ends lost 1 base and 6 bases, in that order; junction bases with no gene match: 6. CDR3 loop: CSARVTGGGDTQYF. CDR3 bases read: TGCAGTGCTAGAGTGACGGGAGGGGGTGATACG.

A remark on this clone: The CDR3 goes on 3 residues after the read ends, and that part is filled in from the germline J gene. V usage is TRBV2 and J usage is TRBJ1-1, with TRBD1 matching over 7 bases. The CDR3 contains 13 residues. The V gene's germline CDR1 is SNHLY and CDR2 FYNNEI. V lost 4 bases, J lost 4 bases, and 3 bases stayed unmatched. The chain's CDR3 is CASSVGQLTEAFF. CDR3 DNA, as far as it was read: TGTGCCAGCAGTGTGGGACAGCTCACTGAA.

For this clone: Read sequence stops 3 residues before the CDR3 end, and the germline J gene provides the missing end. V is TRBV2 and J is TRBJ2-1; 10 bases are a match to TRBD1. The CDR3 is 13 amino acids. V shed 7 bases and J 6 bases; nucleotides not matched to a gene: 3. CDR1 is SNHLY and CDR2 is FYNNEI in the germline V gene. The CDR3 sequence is CASTRTGGNEQFF. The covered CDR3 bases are TGTGCCAGCACGAGGACAGGGGGCAATGAG.

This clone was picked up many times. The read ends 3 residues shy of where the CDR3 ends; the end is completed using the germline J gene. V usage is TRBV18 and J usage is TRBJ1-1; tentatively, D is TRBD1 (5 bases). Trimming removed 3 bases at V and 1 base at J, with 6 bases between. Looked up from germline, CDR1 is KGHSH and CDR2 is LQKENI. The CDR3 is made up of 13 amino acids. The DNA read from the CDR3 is TGTGCCAGCTCACCCCAGGGGAACACTGAA. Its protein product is CASSPQGNTE. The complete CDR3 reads CASSPQGNTEAFF. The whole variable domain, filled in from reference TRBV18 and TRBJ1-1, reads NAGVMQNPRHLVRRRGQEARLRCSPMKGHSHVYWYRQLPEEGLKFMVYLQKENIIDESGMPKERFSAEFPKEGPSILRIQQVVRGDSAAYFCASSPQGNTEAFFGQGTRLTVV.

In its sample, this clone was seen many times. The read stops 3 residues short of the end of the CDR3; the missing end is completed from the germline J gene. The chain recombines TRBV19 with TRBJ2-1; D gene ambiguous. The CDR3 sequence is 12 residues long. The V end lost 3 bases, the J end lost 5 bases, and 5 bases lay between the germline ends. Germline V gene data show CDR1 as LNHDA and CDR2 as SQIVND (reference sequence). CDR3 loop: CASSIYDNEQFF. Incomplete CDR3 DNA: TGTGCCAGTAGTATCTACGACAATGAG.

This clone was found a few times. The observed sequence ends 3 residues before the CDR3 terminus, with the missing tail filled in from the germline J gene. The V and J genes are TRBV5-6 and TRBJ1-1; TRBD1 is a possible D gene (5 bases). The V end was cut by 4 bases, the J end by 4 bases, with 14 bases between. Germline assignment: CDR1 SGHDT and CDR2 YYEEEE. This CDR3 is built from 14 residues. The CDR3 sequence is CASSLLGPSTEAFF. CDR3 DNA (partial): TGTGCCAGCAGCCTCTTGGGGCCCTCCACTGAA.

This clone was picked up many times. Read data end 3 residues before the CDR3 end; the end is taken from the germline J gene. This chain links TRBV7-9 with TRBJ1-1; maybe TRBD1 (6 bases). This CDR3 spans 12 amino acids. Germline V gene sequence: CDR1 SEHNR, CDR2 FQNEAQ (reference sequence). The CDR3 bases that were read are TGTGCCAGCAGCTTAGTGCAGGGGTTG. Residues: CASSLVQGL. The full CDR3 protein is CASSLVQGLAFF.

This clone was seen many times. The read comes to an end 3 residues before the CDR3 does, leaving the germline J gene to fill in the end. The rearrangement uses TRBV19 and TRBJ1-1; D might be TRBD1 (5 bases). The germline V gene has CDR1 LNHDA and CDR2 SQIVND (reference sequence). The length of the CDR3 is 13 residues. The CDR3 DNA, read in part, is TGTGCCAGTAACCTTGGGGGGGAAAAAGAA. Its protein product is CASNLGGEKE. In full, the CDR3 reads CASNLGGEKEAFF.

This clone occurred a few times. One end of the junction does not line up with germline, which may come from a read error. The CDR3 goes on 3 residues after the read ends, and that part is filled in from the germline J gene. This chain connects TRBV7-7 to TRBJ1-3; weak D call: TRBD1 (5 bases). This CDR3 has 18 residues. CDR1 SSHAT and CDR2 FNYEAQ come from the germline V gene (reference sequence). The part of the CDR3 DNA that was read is TGTGCTAGCACCCCGCAAGGACAAACCCTGAGCTCTGGAAACACC. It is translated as CASTPQGQTLSSGNT. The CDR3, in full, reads CASTPQGQTLSSGNTIYF.

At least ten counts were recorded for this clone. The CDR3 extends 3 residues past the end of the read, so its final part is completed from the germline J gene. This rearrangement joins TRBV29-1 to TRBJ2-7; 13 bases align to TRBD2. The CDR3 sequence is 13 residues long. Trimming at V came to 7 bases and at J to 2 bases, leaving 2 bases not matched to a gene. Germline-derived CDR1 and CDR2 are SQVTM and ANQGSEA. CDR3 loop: CSAGTSGTYEQYF. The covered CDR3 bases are TGCAGCGCCGGGACTAGCGGGACCTACGAG.

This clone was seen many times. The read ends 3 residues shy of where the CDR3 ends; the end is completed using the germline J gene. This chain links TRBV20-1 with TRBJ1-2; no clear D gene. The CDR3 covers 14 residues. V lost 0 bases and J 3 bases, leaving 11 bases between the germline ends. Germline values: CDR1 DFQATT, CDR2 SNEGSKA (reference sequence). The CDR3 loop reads CSARDSPSHYGYTF. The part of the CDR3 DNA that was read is TGCAGTGCTAGAGACTCCCCCAGTCACTATGGC.

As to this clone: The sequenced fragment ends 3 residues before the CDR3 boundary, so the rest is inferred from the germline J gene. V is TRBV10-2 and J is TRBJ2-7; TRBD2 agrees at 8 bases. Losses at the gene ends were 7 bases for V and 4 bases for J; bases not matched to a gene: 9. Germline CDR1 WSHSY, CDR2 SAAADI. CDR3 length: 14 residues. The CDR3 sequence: CASTRGGAAYEQYF. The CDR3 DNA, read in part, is TGCGCCAGCACCCGGGGGGGGGCGGCTTACGAG.

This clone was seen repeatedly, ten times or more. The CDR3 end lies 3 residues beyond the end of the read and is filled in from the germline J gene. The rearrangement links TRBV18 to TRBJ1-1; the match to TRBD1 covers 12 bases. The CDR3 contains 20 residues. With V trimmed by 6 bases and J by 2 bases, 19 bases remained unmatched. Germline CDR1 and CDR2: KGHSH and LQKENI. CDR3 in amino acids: CASSQLPGTGGAAGNTEAFF. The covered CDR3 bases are TGTGCCAGCTCGCAGCTACCCGGGACAGGGGGCGCGGCGGGCAACACTGAA.

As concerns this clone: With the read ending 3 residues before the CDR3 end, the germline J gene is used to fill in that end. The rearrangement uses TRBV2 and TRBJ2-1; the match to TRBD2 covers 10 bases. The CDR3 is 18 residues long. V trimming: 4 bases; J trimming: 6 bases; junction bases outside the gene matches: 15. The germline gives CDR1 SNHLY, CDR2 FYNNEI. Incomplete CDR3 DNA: TGTGCCAGCAGTGGTCGCGAGCGGGAGGGCACCCCTTCCAATGAG. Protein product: CASSGREREGTPSNE. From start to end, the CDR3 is CASSGREREGTPSNEQFF.

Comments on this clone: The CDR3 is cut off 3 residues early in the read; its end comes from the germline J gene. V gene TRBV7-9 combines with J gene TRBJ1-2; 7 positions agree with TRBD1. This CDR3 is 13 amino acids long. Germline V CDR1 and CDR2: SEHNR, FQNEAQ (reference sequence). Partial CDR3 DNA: TGTGCCAGCACCGTCGAACAGGGGAAAGGC. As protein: CASTVEQGKG. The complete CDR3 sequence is CASTVEQGKGYTF. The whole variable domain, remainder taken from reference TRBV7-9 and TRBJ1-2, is DTGVSQNPRHKITKRGQNVTFRCDPISEHNRLYWYRQTLGQGPEFLTYFQNEAQLEKSRLLSDRFSAERPKGSFSTLEIQRTEQGDSAMYLCASTVEQGKGYTFGSGTRLTVV.

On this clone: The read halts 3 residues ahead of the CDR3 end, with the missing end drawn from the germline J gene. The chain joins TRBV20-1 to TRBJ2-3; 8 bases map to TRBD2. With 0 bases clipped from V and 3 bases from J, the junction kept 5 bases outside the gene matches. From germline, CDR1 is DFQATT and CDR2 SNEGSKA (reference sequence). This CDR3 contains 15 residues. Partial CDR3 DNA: TGCAGTGCTAGAGATGCGGGGGGCTTGACAGATACG. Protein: CSARDAGGLTDT. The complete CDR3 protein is CSARDAGGLTDTQYF.

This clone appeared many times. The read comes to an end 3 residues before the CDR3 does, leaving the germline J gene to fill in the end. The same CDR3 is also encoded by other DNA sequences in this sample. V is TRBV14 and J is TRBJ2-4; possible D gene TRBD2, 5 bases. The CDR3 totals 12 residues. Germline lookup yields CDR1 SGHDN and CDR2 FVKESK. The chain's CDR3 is CASSQRGEVQYF. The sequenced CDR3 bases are TGTGCCAGCAGCCAACGGGGTGAGGTT.

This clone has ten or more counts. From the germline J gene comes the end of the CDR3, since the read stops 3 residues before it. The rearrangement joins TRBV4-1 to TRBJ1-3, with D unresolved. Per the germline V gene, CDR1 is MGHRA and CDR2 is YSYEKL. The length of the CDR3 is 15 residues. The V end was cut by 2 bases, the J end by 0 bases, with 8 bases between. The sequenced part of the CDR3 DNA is TGCGCCAGCAGCCAATATCACAGCTCTGGAAACACC. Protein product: CASSQYHSSGNT. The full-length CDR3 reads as CASSQYHSSGNTIYF.

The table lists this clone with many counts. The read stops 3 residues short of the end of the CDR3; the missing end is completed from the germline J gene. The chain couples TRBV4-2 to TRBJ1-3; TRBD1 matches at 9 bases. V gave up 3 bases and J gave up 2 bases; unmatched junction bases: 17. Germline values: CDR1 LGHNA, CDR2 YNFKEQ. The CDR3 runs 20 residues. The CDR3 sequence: CASSHSLVGTGLFTGNTIYF. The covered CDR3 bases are TGTGCCAGCAGCCACTCTTTGGTCGGGACAGGGTTATTTACTGGAAACACC.

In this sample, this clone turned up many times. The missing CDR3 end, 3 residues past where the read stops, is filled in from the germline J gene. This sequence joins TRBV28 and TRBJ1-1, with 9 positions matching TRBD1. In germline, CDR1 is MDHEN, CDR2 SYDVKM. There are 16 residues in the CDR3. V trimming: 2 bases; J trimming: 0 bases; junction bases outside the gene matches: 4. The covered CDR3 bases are TGTGCCAGCAGTTTAAGCGGACAGGGGCTGAACACTGAA. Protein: CASSLSGQGLNTE. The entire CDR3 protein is CASSLSGQGLNTEAFF.

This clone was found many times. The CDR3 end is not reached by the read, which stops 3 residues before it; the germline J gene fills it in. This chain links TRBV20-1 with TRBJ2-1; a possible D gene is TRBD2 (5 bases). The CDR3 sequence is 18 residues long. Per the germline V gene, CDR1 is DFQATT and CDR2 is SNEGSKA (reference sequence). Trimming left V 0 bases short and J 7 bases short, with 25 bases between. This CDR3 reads CSARESSGAFGLGNEQFF. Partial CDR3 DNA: TGCAGTGCTAGAGAATCCTCCGGCGCCTTCGGACTCGGGAATGAG.

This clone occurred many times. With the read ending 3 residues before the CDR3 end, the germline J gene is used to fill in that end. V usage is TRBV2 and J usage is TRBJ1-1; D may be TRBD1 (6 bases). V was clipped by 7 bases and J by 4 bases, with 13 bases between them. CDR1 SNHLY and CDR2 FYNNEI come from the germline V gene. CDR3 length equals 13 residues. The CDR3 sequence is CASTGVGVTEAFF. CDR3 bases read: TGTGCCAGCACAGGGGTGGGGGTCACTGAA.

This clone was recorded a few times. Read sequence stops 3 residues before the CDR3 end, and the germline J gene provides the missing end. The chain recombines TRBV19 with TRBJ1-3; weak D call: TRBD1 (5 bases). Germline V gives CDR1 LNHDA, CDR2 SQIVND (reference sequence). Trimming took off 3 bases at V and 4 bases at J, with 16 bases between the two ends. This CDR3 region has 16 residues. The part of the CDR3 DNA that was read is TGTGCCAGTAGTATTGGGCCTGTAGGGGTCGGAAACACC. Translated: CASSIGPVGVGNT. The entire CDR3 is CASSIGPVGVGNTIYF.

The CDR3 loop reads CASSITAGRVSNQPQHF. Incomplete CDR3 DNA: TGTGCCAGTAGTATCACTGCGGGGAGGGTTAGCAATCAGCCC. The chain has TRBV19 and TRBJ1-5; D is ambiguous. From the germline J gene comes the end of the CDR3, since the read stops 3 residues before it. The V gene lost 3 bases and the J gene lost 0 bases, with 15 bases spanning the gap. Germline V gene lookup returns CDR1 LNHDA and CDR2 SQIVND (reference sequence). The length of the CDR3 is 17 residues.

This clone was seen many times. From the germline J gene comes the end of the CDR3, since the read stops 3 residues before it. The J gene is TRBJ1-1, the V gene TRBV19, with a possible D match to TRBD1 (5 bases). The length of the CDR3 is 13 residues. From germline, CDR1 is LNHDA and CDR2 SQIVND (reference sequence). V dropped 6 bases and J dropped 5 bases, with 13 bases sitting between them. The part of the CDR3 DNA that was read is TGTGCCAGTAGCTACCAAGGGGTAACTGAA. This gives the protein CASSYQGVTE. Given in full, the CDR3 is CASSYQGVTEAFF. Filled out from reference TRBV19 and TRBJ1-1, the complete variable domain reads DGGITQSPKYLFRKEGQNVTLSCEQNLNHDAMYWYRQDPGQGLRLIYYSQIVNDFQKGDIAEGYSVSREKKESFPLTVTSAQKNPTAFYLCASSYQGVTEAFFGQGTRLTVV.

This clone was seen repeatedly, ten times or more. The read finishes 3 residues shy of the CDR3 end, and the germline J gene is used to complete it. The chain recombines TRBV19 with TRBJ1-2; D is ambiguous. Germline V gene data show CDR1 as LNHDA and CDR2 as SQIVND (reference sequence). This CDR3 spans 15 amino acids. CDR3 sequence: CASSIDREVFWGYTF. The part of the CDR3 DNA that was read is TGTGCCAGTAGTATAGATCGTGAGGTCTTCTGGGGC.

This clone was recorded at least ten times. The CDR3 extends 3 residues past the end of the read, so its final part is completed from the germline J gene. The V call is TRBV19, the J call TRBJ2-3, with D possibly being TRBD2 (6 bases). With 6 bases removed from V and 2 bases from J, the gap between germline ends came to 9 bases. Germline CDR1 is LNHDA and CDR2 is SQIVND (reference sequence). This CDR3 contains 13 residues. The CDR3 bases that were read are TGTGCCAGTAGGAGGGACTTCACAGATACG. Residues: CASRRDFTDT. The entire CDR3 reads CASRRDFTDTQYF.

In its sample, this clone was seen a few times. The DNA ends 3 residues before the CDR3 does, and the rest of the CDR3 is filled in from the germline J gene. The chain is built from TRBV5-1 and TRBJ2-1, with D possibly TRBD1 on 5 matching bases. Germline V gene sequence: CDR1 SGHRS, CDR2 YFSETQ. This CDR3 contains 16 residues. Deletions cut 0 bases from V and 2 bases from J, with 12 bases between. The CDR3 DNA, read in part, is TGCGCCAGCAGCTTGGATCAAGGGGTCCCCTACAATGAG. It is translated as CASSLDQGVPYNE. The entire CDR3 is CASSLDQGVPYNEQFF. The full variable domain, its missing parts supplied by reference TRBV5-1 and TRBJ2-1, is KAGVTQTPRYLIKTRGQQVTLSCSPISGHRSVSWYQQTPGQGLQFLFEYFSETQRNKGNFPGRFSGRQFSNSRSEMNVSTLELGDSALYLCASSLDQGVPYNEQFFGPGTRLTVL.